Below are 22 T cell receptor beta chains sequenced from a single sample in a study of blood T cell repertoires in COVID-19. The repertoire was sequenced with immunoSEQ multiplex PCR; TCRdb's copy has only in-frame clones and lacks some. This table has more than 80,000 clones, about 88% appearing once. The sequencing input was peripheral blood. The receptors stem from a man at least 80 years old with acute or convalescent COVID-19.

The V and J genes are TRBV7-2 and TRBJ1-6; the D gene is possibly TRBD1 (6 bases). The germline V and J ends were trimmed by 2 bases and 10 bases, with 12 bases remaining between them. The germline V gene has CDR1 SGHTA and CDR2 FQGNSA. The CDR3 runs 14 residues. CDR3 in amino acids: CASSLKDSYSPLHF. The CDR3 nucleotides read TGTGCCAGCAGCTTAAAGGACAGCTACTCACCCCTCCACTTT.

V gene TRBV28 combines with J gene TRBJ1-4, with unresolved D. CDR3 length: 12 residues. The ends were cut back, 7 bases at V and 5 bases at J, with 8 bases in the middle. Germline values: CDR1 MDHEN, CDR2 SYDVKM. The CDR3 nucleotides are TGTGCCAGCACAAGCGGGAATGAAAAACTGTTTTTT. Translation gives CASTSGNEKLFF.

This clone has a handful of counts. The rearrangement links TRBV28 to TRBJ1-6, with D maybe TRBD1 (6 bases). V lost 6 bases and J lost 4, with 7 bases in between. The CDR3 has 13 residues. Germline assignment: CDR1 MDHEN and CDR2 SYDVKM. CDR3 bases: TGTGCCAGCAGGGGGACATATAATTCACCCCTCCACTTT. This gives the protein CASRGTYNSPLHF.

On this clone itself: The junction departs from germline at one end; a sequencing error may be responsible. This chain joins TRBV5-4 and TRBJ2-3; TRBD2 agrees at 7 bases. Germline V CDR1 and CDR2: SGHNT, YYREEE (reference sequence). The CDR3 loop spans 14 amino acids. CDR3 coding DNA: TGTGCCAACAGCTTGGCGGGAGTCCCAGATACGCAGTATTTT. It translates to CANSLAGVPDTQYF. Together with reference TRBV5-4 and TRBJ2-3, the CDR3 gives the full variable domain: ETGVTQSPTHLIKTRGQQVTLRCSSQSGHNTVSWYQQALGQGPQFIFQYYREEENGRGNFPPRFSGLQFPNYSSELNVNALELDDSALYLCANSLAGVPDTQYFGPGTRLTVL.

The chain combines TRBV27 with TRBJ1-2; D may be TRBD1 (6 bases). V was pared by 7 bases and J by 8 bases, with 14 bases between. CDR3 length: 12 amino acids. The germline CDR1 and CDR2 sequences are MNHEY and SMNVEV (reference sequence). In DNA form, the CDR3 reads TGTGCCAGCAAGGGGGTAGGGCGCGGCTACACCTTC. It is translated as CASKGVGRGYTF.

The chain recombines TRBV18 with TRBJ2-3; D unclear. Looked up from germline, CDR1 is KGHSH and CDR2 is LQKENI. This CDR3 is 14 amino acids long. With 3 bases removed from V and 3 bases from J, the gap between germline ends came to 10 bases. CDR3 sequence reads: CASSPNSQTDTQYF. The DNA for the CDR3 is TGTGCCAGCTCACCGAACAGCCAGACAGATACGCAGTATTTT. The full variable domain, with the rest looked up from reference TRBV18 and TRBJ2-3, is NAGVMQNPRHLVRRRGQEARLRCSPMKGHSHVYWYRQLPEEGLKFMVYLQKENIIDESGMPKERFSAEFPKEGPSILRIQQVVRGDSAAYFCASSPNSQTDTQYFGPGTRLTVL.

The J gene is TRBJ2-1, the V gene TRBV6-2 or TRBV6-3; TRBD2 aligns across 10 bases. CDR3 length: 16 amino acids. Trimming at V came to 5 bases and at J to 3 bases, leaving 7 bases not matched to a gene. Germline-derived CDR1 and CDR2 are MNHEY and SVGEGT. The CDR3: CASSGGASGSYNEQFF. The CDR3, as DNA: TGTGCCAGCAGTGGAGGGGCTAGCGGGAGCTACAATGAGCAGTTCTTC.

J is TRBJ1-3 and V is TRBV4-1, with D possibly TRBD1 on 6 matching bases. Germline CDR1 and CDR2: MGHRA and YSYEKL. V lost 0 bases and J lost 2, with 14 bases in between. The CDR3 contains 17 residues. In DNA, the CDR3 is TGCGCCAGCAGCCAAGAGGGAGGGCAGGGGACTGGAAACACCATATATTTT. Its protein is CASSQEGGQGTGNTIYF.

This clone was recorded only once. This chain's CDR3 is CASSLPGGRAGELFF. The CDR3, as DNA: TGTGCCAGCAGCTTACCAGGGGGAAGGGCCGGGGAGCTGTTTTTT. The chain combines TRBV11-2 with TRBJ2-2; 7 bases map to TRBD1. Trimming removed 2 bases from V and 6 bases from J; junction bases left unmatched: 6. Germline loops: CDR1 SGHAT, CDR2 FQNNGV. There are 15 residues in the CDR3.

The V call is TRBV5-8, the J call TRBJ1-1; TRBD1 agrees at 7 bases. CDR1 and CDR2 (germline): SGHTS, YDEGEE. Unmatched junction bases numbered 12, after V lost 4 bases and J lost 3 bases. This CDR3 comprises 16 residues. CDR3 sequence (DNA): TGTGCCAGCAGCCGCCAGACAGGGAAGGTATACACTGAAGCTTTCTTT. Translation gives CASSRQTGKVYTEAFF.

This clone qualifies as medium-sized. The chain joins TRBV6-2 or TRBV6-3 to TRBJ1-5, with D possibly being TRBD1 (5 bases). The CDR3 has 14 amino acids. V lost 3 bases and J lost 4, with 10 bases in between. Germline V gives CDR1 MNHEY, CDR2 SVGEGT. The CDR3 here is CASSYDSLNQPQHF. The DNA for the CDR3 is TGTGCCAGCAGTTATGACAGCCTAAATCAGCCCCAGCATTTT.

This clone came up a few times. The chain has TRBV2 and TRBJ1-2, with D perhaps matching TRBD1 (6 bases). CDR3 length: 13 residues. Trimming left V 3 bases short and J 4 bases short, with 9 bases between. Looked up from germline, CDR1 is SNHLY and CDR2 is FYNNEI. DNA of the CDR3: TGTGCCAGCAGTGAGGACAGTTCCTATGGCTACACCTTC. This encodes CASSEDSSYGYTF. Using reference TRBV2 and TRBJ1-2 for the parts outside the CDR3, the full variable domain is EPEVTQTPSHQVTQMGQEVILRCVPISNHLYFYWYRQILGQKVEFLVSFYNNEISEKSEIFDDQFSVERPDGSNFTLKIRSTKLEDSAMYFCASSEDSSYGYTFGSGTRLTVV.

This clone was seen a few times. CDR3 sequence reads: CASSQAYEQYF. The CDR3, as DNA: TGTGCCAGCAGCCAAGCGTACGAGCAGTACTTC. The genes are TRBV14 and TRBJ2-7; D not resolved. The CDR3 runs to 11 residues. CDR1 SGHDN and CDR2 FVKESK come from the germline V gene. V lost 1 base to trimming and J lost 4 bases, with 2 bases between them.

The V and J genes are TRBV15 and TRBJ2-5; perhaps TRBD2 as D (6 bases). The CDR3 runs to 13 residues. The V end lost 5 bases, the J end lost 5 bases, and 12 bases lay between the germline ends. The germline CDR1 and CDR2 sequences are LNHNV and YYDKDF (reference sequence). CDR3 nucleotide sequence: TGTGCCACCAGCCGGGGACTTGGGGAGACCCAGTACTTC. Translation gives CATSRGLGETQYF.

The rearrangement joins TRBV11-3 to TRBJ2-2; tentative D call: TRBD2 (6 bases). Germline-derived CDR1 and CDR2 are SGHNT and YENEEA. The CDR3 sequence is 16 residues long. Trimming pared 1 base from V and 1 base from J, leaving 10 bases between. The CDR3 is CASSLAGTLNTGELFF. The DNA of the CDR3 is TGTGCCAGCAGCTTAGCGGGGACTCTGAACACCGGGGAGCTGTTTTTT. The whole variable domain, filled in from reference TRBV11-3 and TRBJ2-2, reads EAGVVQSPRYKIIEKKQPVAFWCNPISGHNTLYWYLQNLGQGPELLIRYENEEAVDDSQLPKDRFSAERLKGVDSTLKIQPAELGDSAVYLCASSLAGTLNTGELFFGEGSRLTVL.

The chain employs TRBV27 and TRBJ2-7; 7 bases agree with TRBD2. The length of the CDR3 is 17 residues. Germline CDR1 and CDR2: MNHEY and SMNVEV (reference sequence). Germline trimming cut 5 bases from V and 3 bases from J; bases unmatched to any gene: 16. CDR3 amino acids: CASSPGLGSVPHYEQYF. The CDR3 DNA is TGTGCCAGCAGTCCAGGACTAGGGTCGGTCCCTCACTACGAGCAGTACTTC.

The chain carries TRBV6-5 and TRBJ2-2; 9 bases line up with TRBD1. With V trimmed by 7 bases and J by 1 base, 4 bases remained unmatched. CDR1 is MNHEY and CDR2 is SVGAGI in the germline V gene. The CDR3 runs 15 residues. The CDR3 DNA is TGTGCCAGCAAACAGGGGGCAAAGAACACCGGGGAGCTGTTTTTT. It specifies CASKQGAKNTGELFF.

The chain joins TRBV27 to TRBJ1-6; the D is unclear. CDR1 is MNHEY and CDR2 is SMNVEV in the germline V gene (reference sequence). V shed 10 bases and J shed 6 bases, with 19 bases lying between them. The CDR3 runs 15 residues. The CDR3 region is CATLAGGGSNSPLHF. The DNA of the CDR3 is TGTGCCACCCTCGCCGGAGGCGGTTCTAATTCACCCCTCCACTTT.

The chain carries TRBV5-8 and TRBJ2-3, with 9 bases that match TRBD1. V lost 0 bases to trimming and J lost 2 bases; unmatched junction nucleotides: 7. Germline assignment: CDR1 SGHTS and CDR2 YDEGEE. This CDR3 has 17 residues. The CDR3 bases are TGTGCCAGCAGCTTGGCCGGGGACAGGGAAAACACAGATACGCAGTATTTT. As protein: CASSLAGDRENTDTQYF.

The chain employs TRBV5-5 and TRBJ2-1; TRBD2 matches at 13 bases. The length of the CDR3 is 18 residues. The trim removed 3 bases at V and 9 bases at J, leaving 15 bases unmatched. Germline V CDR1 and CDR2: SGHKS, YYEKEE (reference sequence). CDR3: CASSSGLAGALAGSEQFF. The DNA of the CDR3 is TGTGCCAGCAGCTCCGGACTAGCGGGGGCCCTGGCAGGTAGTGAGCAGTTCTTC.

The chain employs TRBV9 and TRBJ2-1, with D perhaps matching TRBD1 (6 bases). Trimming took off 3 bases at V and 0 bases at J, with 13 bases between the two ends. This CDR3 is built from 16 residues. Germline lookup yields CDR1 SGDLS and CDR2 YYNGEE. The CDR3 loop is CASSARGQSSYNEQFF. CDR3 coding DNA: TGTGCCAGCAGCGCCAGGGGACAAAGCTCCTACAATGAGCAGTTCTTC.

J is TRBJ2-4 and V is TRBV28; 11 bases are shared with TRBD2. The CDR3 has 14 amino acids. The germline V gene has CDR1 MDHEN and CDR2 SYDVKM. Trimming cost V 4 bases and J 6 bases; bases outside gene matches: 2. The CDR3 DNA sequence: TGTGCCAGCAGTTCGGGACTAGCGGTAAACATTCAGTACTTC. The encoded protein is CASSSGLAVNIQYF. Supplemented by reference TRBV28 and TRBJ2-4, the full variable domain reads DVKVTQSSRYLVKRTGEKVFLECVQDMDHENMFWYRQDPGLGLRLIYFSYDVKMKEKGDIPEGYSVSREKKERFSLILESASTNQTSMYLCASSSGLAVNIQYFGAGTRLSVL.